This T cell receptor beta chain was captured by sequencing in a study of T cell responses to AZD1222 COVID-19 vaccine. Findings and limits, study-wide: At 160-218 and 743-854, vaccine-associated CD4 TCRs were dominant, and they spanned spike.

This table comes from immunoSEQ multiplex PCR, and its TCRdb copy is limited to in-frame clones, with some not included. The table includes 100,000 to 150,000 clones, 90% detected once. V shed 8 bases and J shed 9 bases, with 11 bases lying between them. The CDR3 contains 11 residues. About this clone itself: Its antigen is not identified.

This chain uses TRBV12-3 or TRBV12-4 with TRBJ2-1; TRBD1 might be the D (5 bases). The receptor was isolated from an adult in good health. Here the sequenced sample was peripheral blood, taken on day 0 of MenACWY control vaccination. The CDR3 here is CASGAWVEQFF. CDR3 sequence (DNA): TGTGCCAGCGGGGCGTGGGTTGAGCAGTTCTTC.